This T cell receptor beta chain comes out of a study of a mutant IDH1 vaccine in newly diagnosed glioma. Overall study context: Treated individuals were roughly 62% male and roughly 38% female, averaging about 42 years of age. Previous treatment comprised radiotherapy, temozolomide, or both, mostly both. Study-wide findings and caveats: Patients showed vaccine-induced immune responses at a rate of 80% to 95%.

Germline trimming cut 0 bases from V and 7 bases from J; bases unmatched to any gene: 20. Germline CDR1 is SQVTM and CDR2 is ANQGSEA. The CDR3 has 18 amino acids. The method was immunoSEQ multiplex PCR; TCRdb's version includes in-frame clones alone and lacks a portion of them. The data contain about 38,000 clones, roughly 78% of them singletons. By sample fraction, this clone is medium-sized. Antigen specificity is unknown. Time point in this sample: baseline, week 1 (first vaccination visit). The treatment was: pre-vaccination baseline after standard-of-care therapy. Those who donated had recent WHO grade 3 or 4 IDH1-mutant, ATRX-lost astrocytomas.

This clonotype originated in a man aged 35 to 55 with glioma. Some clones in this sample may be carry-over from other donors' samples. The material sequenced was PBMCs, taken from a glioma patient treated with radiotherapy, temozolomide or both. The rearrangement joins TRBV29-1 to TRBJ1-2; the match to TRBD1 covers 7 bases. The DNA for the CDR3 is TGCAGCGTTGAAGATGAATTGGGGGGCGGCAGGGGGGGTGGTGGCTACACCTTC. It codes for CSVEDELGGGRGGGGYTF.